This record concerns one T cell receptor beta chain sequence. The CDR3 spans 13 residues. Deletions cut 1 base from V and 10 bases from J, with 13 bases between. Germline V gives CDR1 SGHAT, CDR2 FQNNGV. The Seattle site enrolled patients during active infection and followed them longitudinally. Per the study methods: For nucleated cells, counts were estimated from reference gene primer amplification. Some clones are missing from TCRdb's copy, which holds only in-frame ones; the method was immunoSEQ multiplex PCR. V and J calls and clone size are copied from that table; D and trimming were computed from the DNA. The sample records over 150,000 clones, 85% to 95% being singletons. This entry is derived from a study of blood T cell repertoires in COVID-19. About the research overall: From T cells, B-cell-depleted T cells, or PBMCs came the material, which was cDNA or gDNA.

The rearrangement links TRBV11-2 to TRBJ1-2; the D is unclear. The sample was peripheral blood. The clonotype was recovered from a man younger than 40 with COVID-19, enrolled during active disease. This CDR3 reads CASSLVAPGDYTF. CDR3 nucleotides: TGTGCCAGCAGCTTAGTAGCTCCCGGGGACTACACCTTC.